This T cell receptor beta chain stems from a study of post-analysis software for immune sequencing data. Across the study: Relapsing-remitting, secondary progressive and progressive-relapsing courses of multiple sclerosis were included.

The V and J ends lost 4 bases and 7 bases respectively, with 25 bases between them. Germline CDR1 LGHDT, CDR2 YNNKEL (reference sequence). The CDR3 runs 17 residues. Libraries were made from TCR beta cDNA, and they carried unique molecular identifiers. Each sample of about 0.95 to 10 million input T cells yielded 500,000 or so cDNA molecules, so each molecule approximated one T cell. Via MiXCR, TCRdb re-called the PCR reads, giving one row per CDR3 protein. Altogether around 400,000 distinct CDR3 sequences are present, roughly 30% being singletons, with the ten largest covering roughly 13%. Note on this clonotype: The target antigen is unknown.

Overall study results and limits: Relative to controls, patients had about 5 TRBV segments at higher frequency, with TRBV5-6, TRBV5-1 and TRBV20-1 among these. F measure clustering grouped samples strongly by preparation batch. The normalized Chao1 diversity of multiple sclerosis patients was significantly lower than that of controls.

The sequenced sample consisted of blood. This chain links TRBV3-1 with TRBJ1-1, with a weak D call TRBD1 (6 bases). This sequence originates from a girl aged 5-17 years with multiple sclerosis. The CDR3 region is CASSRLRGGFGRNEAFF. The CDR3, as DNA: TGTGCCAGCAGCCGCCTAAGGGGGGGGTTTGGAAGGAATGAAGCTTTCTTT.